These 31 T cell receptor beta chains share one sample of origin, sequenced in a study of T cells in Graves' hyperthyroidism and ophthalmopathy. The source material, RNA transcripts, was used to amplify TCR beta CDR3 regions. HTBI primers drove first-round RT-PCR of the TCR CDR3. TCRdb ran MiXCR on the multiplex PCR reads and lists one entry per CDR3 protein. This table holds approximately 410,000 distinct CDR3 sequences, around 15% found once. Material for sequencing was blood. All receptors derive from a young man with Graves' ophthalmopathy.

This clonotype was recorded at least ten times. The junction and the germline gene differ at one end; a read error may be behind it. This chain links TRBV12-3 or TRBV12-4 with TRBJ1-5; TRBD1 agrees at 8 bases. The CDR3 contains 16 residues. The CDR3 region has the DNA TGTGCCAGCAGATTAGGGACAGGACGTAGCAATCAGCCCCAGCATTTT. Translation: CASRLGTGRSNQPQHF.

This clonotype was seen at least ten times. This chain joins TRBV2 and TRBJ2-3; a weak D match, TRBD2 (5 bases). The V end was cut by 5 bases, the J end by 3 bases, with 18 bases between. This CDR3 has 16 amino acids. Per germline, CDR1 SNHLY and CDR2 FYNNEI. This chain's CDR3 is CASSFTQEVGTDTQYF. The CDR3 bases are TGTGCCAGCAGTTTCACCCAGGAGGTTGGTACAGATACGCAGTATTTT.

The CDR3 sequence is CAISERAGGSVGYTF. The CDR3 bases are TGTGCCATCAGTGAAAGGGCAGGGGGCTCGGTTGGCTACACCTTC. The J gene is TRBJ1-2, the V gene TRBV10-3; 8 bases fit TRBD1. Trimming removed 3 bases from V and 7 bases from J; junction bases left unmatched: 10. Per the germline V gene, CDR1 is ENHRY and CDR2 is SYGVKD. This CDR3 has 15 residues.

This clonotype was detected a few times. The chain uses TRBV19 and TRBJ1-2, with 8 bases identical to TRBD1. Germline V gene lookup returns CDR1 LNHDA and CDR2 SQIVND (reference sequence). There are 14 residues in the CDR3. After removal of 5 bases from V and 0 bases from J, the junction contained 2 bases not matched to a gene. The CDR3 nucleotides are TGTGCCAGTAGTCGGGACAGGTCTAACTATGGCTACACCTTC. As protein: CASSRDRSNYGYTF.

This clonotype was detected many times. This chain connects TRBV6-5 to TRBJ1-1; D remains unclear. The CDR3 loop spans 17 amino acids. Trimming shortened V by 0 bases and J by 5 bases, and 19 bases separated the two germline ends. Germline assignment: CDR1 MNHEY and CDR2 SVGAGI. The CDR3 DNA is TGTGCCAGCAGTTACTCCCGCCCCCCTTCCAGGTTGACTGAAGCTTTCTTT. Protein sequence: CASSYSRPPSRLTEAFF.

The chain has TRBV4-1 and TRBJ2-7; 9 nucleotides agree with TRBD2. CDR1 is MGHRA and CDR2 is YSYEKL in the germline V gene. The CDR3 is 16 residues long. Germline trimming cut 6 bases from V and 4 bases from J; bases unmatched to any gene: 13. CDR3 amino acids: CASRDLAGSWGYEQYF. The CDR3 DNA follows: TGCGCCAGCAGAGACCTAGCGGGGAGCTGGGGATACGAGCAGTACTTC.

This clonotype was seen a few times. This chain links TRBV7-9 with TRBJ1-1, with D perhaps matching TRBD1 (6 bases). The CDR3 loop spans 12 amino acids. V lost 4 bases to trimming and J lost 7 bases, with 10 bases between them. Germline V gene data show CDR1 as SEHNR and CDR2 as FQNEAQ (reference sequence). The CDR3 loop is CASSSQGFEAFF. CDR3 coding DNA: TGTGCCAGCAGCTCTCAGGGGTTTGAAGCTTTCTTT.

A note on this clonotype: This could be a read error, since a much larger clone is one nucleotide away. This chain uses TRBV12-3 or TRBV12-4 with TRBJ2-1, with a tentative D call TRBD2 (5 bases). This CDR3 comprises 14 residues. CDR3 residues: CASSYPSSYDEQFF. In DNA, the CDR3 is TGTGCCAGCAGTTACCCTAGCTCCTACGATGAGCAGTTCTTC.

This clonotype has more than one count but fewer than ten. The chain links TRBV6-1 to TRBJ1-2, with 8 bases lining up with TRBD1. V dropped 5 bases and J dropped 13; count of bases not matched to a gene: 15. The germline V gene encodes CDR1 MNHNS and CDR2 SASEGT. The CDR3 totals 14 residues. In DNA form, the CDR3 reads TGTGCCAGCAGTTCCTCTTTTGACAGGGGATTTCTCACCTTC. This encodes CASSSSFDRGFLTF.

Comment on this clonotype: This may stem from a read error, because a much larger clone lies one nucleotide away. The rearrangement links TRBV2 to TRBJ1-1, with D possibly matching TRBD1 (5 bases). Trimming removed 10 bases at V and 4 bases at J, with 16 bases between. Germline V gene data show CDR1 as SNHLY and CDR2 as FYNNEI. The CDR3 contains 13 residues. The CDR3 DNA reads as TGTGCCACCCCGCGGAAGGGGAGCACTGAAGCTTTCTTT. The encoded protein is CATPRKGSTEAFF.

At least ten counts were recorded for this clonotype. The rearrangement uses TRBV6-1 and TRBJ1-5; maybe TRBD1 (5 bases). CDR1 and CDR2 (germline): MNHNS, SASEGT. V lost 5 bases, J lost 3 bases, and 23 bases lay in between. The CDR3 sequence is 18 residues long. Here the CDR3 DNA reads TGTGCCAGCAGTCCCAGATGGGGCTCCGGTCCTAACAATCAGCCCCAGCATTTT. Its translation: CASSPRWGSGPNNQPQHF.

The chain has TRBV10-3 and TRBJ2-1; 8 bases align to TRBD1. The CDR3 runs 12 residues. Germline V lookup: CDR1 ENHRY, CDR2 SYGVKD. J gave up 15 bases and V 8 bases, and 12 bases lay outside the gene matches. The CDR3 DNA sequence: TGTGCCATCGAAAGGACCGGACAGGGTATGTTCTTC. Residues: CAIERTGQGMFF.

This chain uses TRBV30 with TRBJ1-2, with a possible D match to TRBD1 (5 bases). Germline CDR1 reads GTSNPN; CDR2 reads SVGIG (reference sequence). CDR3 size: 12 residues. Trimming left V 2 bases short and J 4 bases short, with 8 bases between. The CDR3: CAWSQGLYGYTF. The CDR3 region has the DNA TGTGCCTGGAGTCAGGGCCTCTATGGCTACACCTTC.

This clonotype was counted between two and nine times. The V call is TRBV7-3, the J call TRBJ2-3; possibly TRBD1 for D (6 bases). CDR3 length: 14 amino acids. Germline CDR1 reads SGHTA; CDR2 reads FQGTGA. V lost 1 base to trimming and J lost 9 bases, with 14 bases between them. Here the CDR3 reads CASSLISGTSTQYF. The DNA of the CDR3 is TGTGCCAGCAGCTTAATTTCCGGGACATCAACGCAGTATTTT.

This clonotype occurred once. The chain couples TRBV5-1 to TRBJ2-1; D possibly corresponds to TRBD1 (7 bases). The V end lost 4 bases, the J end lost 4 bases, and 21 bases lay between the germline ends. This CDR3 spans 17 amino acids. The germline CDR1 and CDR2 sequences are SGHRS and YFSETQ. The CDR3 loop reads CASSPVITGDFYNEQFF. CDR3 DNA: TGCGCCAGCAGCCCCGTAATCACAGGGGACTTTTACAATGAGCAGTTCTTC.

The table lists this clonotype with many counts. J is TRBJ1-2 and V is TRBV5-1, with 8 bases that match TRBD1. Germline V lookup: CDR1 SGHRS, CDR2 YFSETQ. Trimming at V came to 4 bases and at J to 7 bases, leaving 21 bases not matched to a gene. The CDR3 sequence is 18 residues long. The CDR3 region has the DNA TGCGCCAGCAGCCCCGGCCAGCTAGACAGGGGAGAGAAAAGTGGCTACACCTTC. It specifies CASSPGQLDRGEKSGYTF.

This chain joins TRBV10-2 and TRBJ2-3; 9 positions match TRBD1. Germline assignment: CDR1 WSHSY and CDR2 SAAADI. V shed 6 bases, J shed 6 bases, and the junction held 7 bases outside the gene matches. The CDR3 consists of 14 residues. This CDR3 reads CASSPGTGSDTQYF. The CDR3 bases are TGCGCCAGCAGCCCCGGGACAGGGAGTGATACGCAGTATTTT.

At least ten counts were recorded for this clonotype. The chain carries TRBV24-1 and TRBJ2-3, with a weak D call TRBD2 (6 bases). Germline-derived CDR1 and CDR2 are KGHDR and SFDVKD. Trimming stripped 4 bases from V and 4 bases from J, with 11 bases between. This CDR3 is 14 amino acids long. As DNA, the CDR3 is TGTGCCACCAGTGACATCGGGAGTGCAGATACGCAGTATTTT. Protein product: CATSDIGSADTQYF.

A few counts support this clonotype. This chain links TRBV7-3 with TRBJ2-3, with 7 bases matching TRBD2. This CDR3 has 15 amino acids. The germline CDR1 and CDR2 sequences are SGHTA and FQGTGA. V shed 2 bases, J shed 3 bases, and the junction held 5 bases outside the gene matches. The DNA for the CDR3 is TGTGCCAGCAGCTTATCCCCGGGAGGTACAGATACGCAGTATTTT. Amino acids: CASSLSPGGTDTQYF.

V gene TRBV11-2 combines with J gene TRBJ2-6; no firm D call. CDR1 is SGHAT and CDR2 is FQNNGV in the germline V gene. V lost 0 bases to trimming and J lost 1 base, with 4 bases between them. The CDR3 contains 15 residues. DNA of the CDR3: TGTGCCAGCAGCTTAGAGGGGTCTGGGGCCAACGTCCTGACTTTC. Encoded protein: CASSLEGSGANVLTF.

In its sample, this clonotype was seen many times. V and J are TRBV2 and TRBJ2-3, with D maybe TRBD1 (7 bases). Germline CDR1 is SNHLY and CDR2 is FYNNEI. The CDR3 has 14 amino acids. Trimming removed 8 bases from V and 0 bases from J, with 12 bases in between. The CDR3 bases are TGTGCCAGCGGCAGGGGGGCGAGCACAGATACGCAGTATTTT. Residues: CASGRGASTDTQYF.

This clonotype was observed at least ten times. For the CDR3, the DNA is TGCAGTGCTAGTGAGGGCTACGAGAATTCACCCCTCCACTTT. Encoded protein: CSASEGYENSPLHF. The chain employs TRBV20-1 and TRBJ1-6; no clear D. Deletions cut 3 bases from V and 7 bases from J, with 13 bases between. Germline-derived CDR1 and CDR2 are DFQATT and SNEGSKA (reference sequence). CDR3 length: 14 residues.

In regard to this clonotype: An end of the junction does not agree with germline; a read error may underlie this. This sequence joins TRBV7-6 and TRBJ2-7, with D unresolved. The CDR3 consists of 13 residues. The germline gives CDR1 SGHVS, CDR2 FNYEAQ. The CDR3 here is CASSLRQSYKQYF. The CDR3 DNA follows: TGTGCCAGCAGCTTAAGGCAGAGCTACAAGCAGTACTTC.

The chain employs TRBV13 and TRBJ1-2; D possibly corresponds to TRBD1 (6 bases). CDR1 and CDR2 from the germline V gene are PRHDT and FYEKMQ (reference sequence). The CDR3 covers 14 residues. Trimming shortened V by 5 bases and J by 9 bases, and 19 bases separated the two germline ends. CDR3 DNA: TGTGCCAGCAGCCATTCCAGGGGACCGTCCCGCTACACCTTC. It specifies CASSHSRGPSRYTF.

V and J are TRBV10-3 and TRBJ1-1; 9 nucleotides match TRBD1. Unmatched junction bases numbered 13, after V lost 10 bases and J lost 4 bases. The CDR3 is made up of 15 amino acids. CDR1 is ENHRY and CDR2 is SYGVKD in the germline V gene. The DNA for the CDR3 is TGTGCCAGCGGTTTCACAGGGGGCGCGGGCACTGAAGCTTTCTTT. Its protein is CASGFTGGAGTEAFF.

This clonotype was found many times. The rearrangement uses TRBV5-4 and TRBJ2-7; D perhaps matches TRBD1 (8 bases). CDR1 and CDR2 (germline): SGHNT, YYREEE (reference sequence). The CDR3 length is 14 residues. Deletions cut 1 base from V and 5 bases from J, with 13 bases between. DNA for the CDR3: TGTGCCAGCAGCTTGATACAGGGGGGGAACGAGCAGTACTTC. It is translated as CASSLIQGGNEQYF. Variable domain in full (rest from reference TRBV5-4 and TRBJ2-7): ETGVTQSPTHLIKTRGQQVTLRCSSQSGHNTVSWYQQALGQGPQFIFQYYREEENGRGNFPPRFSGLQFPNYSSELNVNALELDDSALYLCASSLIQGGNEQYFGPGTRLTVT.

In this sample, this clonotype turned up many times. V gene TRBV12-3 or TRBV12-4 combines with J gene TRBJ2-5; no clear D gene. V lost 11 bases to trimming and J lost 5 bases, with 12 bases between them. This CDR3 has 11 amino acids. The CDR3 loop is CASGPRETQYF. CDR3 nucleotides: TGTGCCTCGGGTCCCCGCGAGACCCAGTACTTC.

This clonotype was counted at least ten times. The chain recombines TRBV2 with TRBJ1-6, with 10 positions matching TRBD1. The CDR3 totals 15 residues. The V gene end was trimmed by 6 bases and the J gene end by 5 bases; junction bases not matched to a gene: 4. Germline assignment: CDR1 SNHLY and CDR2 FYNNEI. CDR3 bases: TGTGCCAGCAGGTTGGGACAGGGGCATAATTCACCCCTCCACTTT. Its translation: CASRLGQGHNSPLHF.

This clonotype was seen many times. The chain employs TRBV13 and TRBJ1-2; D remains ambiguous. V gave up 0 bases and J gave up 8 bases, with 1 base separating them. The CDR3 consists of 10 residues. CDR1 is PRHDT, CDR2 FYEKMQ, per germline (reference sequence). DNA for the CDR3: TGTGCCAGCAGCTTAGGCGGCTACACCTTC. Translated, it gives CASSLGGYTF.

In this sample, this clonotype turned up a few times. The V and J genes are TRBV6-1 and TRBJ2-7; 11 positions match TRBD2. Trimming removed 2 bases from V and 1 base from J; junction bases left unmatched: 10. This CDR3 comprises 18 residues. In germline, CDR1 is MNHNS, CDR2 SASEGT. The CDR3 sequence: CASSERVAGGPQSYEQYF. In DNA form, the CDR3 reads TGTGCCAGCAGTGAACGAGTAGCGGGAGGGCCCCAGTCCTACGAGCAGTACTTC.

This clonotype has ten or more counts. This chain connects TRBV12-3 or TRBV12-4 to TRBJ1-4; 7 bases are a match to TRBD1. The CDR3 spans 14 residues. Unmatched junction bases numbered 5, after V lost 4 bases and J lost 6 bases. The CDR3 spells CASSSPGGDEKLFF. The CDR3 DNA reads as TGTGCCAGCAGTTCCCCAGGGGGAGATGAAAAACTGTTTTTT.